The 9 T cell receptor beta chains below come from one sample, sequenced in a study of read filtering for tumor transcriptome and immune sequencing. The library was built from about 400 ng RNA with molecular barcoded adaptors for alpha/delta and beta/gamma chains. TCRdb processed the reads anew with MiXCR; each CDR3 protein has one entry. There are about 130,000 distinct CDR3 sequences in the sample; approximately 13% occur only once, and around 8.2% lies in the top ten. Sequenced input: a population of CD138-negative cells sorted from bone marrow. These receptors were collected from a donor at least 40 years old with multiple myeloma.

Ten or more counts support this clonotype. The chain recombines TRBV20-1 with TRBJ2-5; tentatively, D is TRBD2 (6 bases). V lost 4 bases to trimming and J lost 6 bases, with 15 bases between them. Germline CDR1 and CDR2: DFQATT and SNEGSKA (reference sequence). This CDR3 region has 13 residues. The CDR3 region has the DNA TGCAGTGCTATAAGGCGGGAAGGACAGACCCAGTACTTC. It translates to CSAIRREGQTQYF.

This clonotype was observed a few times. One base away lies a much larger clone, so this may be a sequencing read error. The rearrangement joins TRBV29-1 to TRBJ2-5; TRBD2 matches 11 bases. The CDR3 sequence is 13 residues long. Germline CDR1 and CDR2: SQVTM and ANQGSEA. CDR3: CSVVGTSGETRYF. CDR3 nucleotides: TGCAGCGTTGTGGGGACTAGCGGAGAGACCCGGTACTTC.

Ten or more counts support this clonotype. J is TRBJ2-1 and V is TRBV11-1; 14 bases match TRBD2. Germline lookup yields CDR1 SGHAT and CDR2 FQDESV (reference sequence). The CDR3 consists of 15 residues. V was clipped by 5 bases and J by 9 bases; unmatched bases: 6. For the CDR3, the DNA is TGTGCCAGCAGCGGCGGACTAGCGGGAGGCGGTGAGCAGTTCTTC. Translation gives CASSGGLAGGGEQFF.

There are many counts of this clonotype. J is TRBJ2-1 and V is TRBV7-2; D remains unclear. Trimming cost V 7 bases and J 0 bases, with 16 bases left between them. This CDR3 has 16 residues. Germline values: CDR1 SGHTA, CDR2 FQGNSA. The CDR3, as DNA: TGTGCCAGCAACTCCATCGGGCAGAGCTCCTACAATGAGCAGTTCTTC. Encoded protein: CASNSIGQSSYNEQFF.

This clonotype has ten or more counts. V and J are TRBV4-1 and TRBJ2-7; D remains unclear. V was trimmed by 4 bases and J by 5 bases, leaving 12 bases between them. CDR1 is MGHRA and CDR2 is YSYEKL in the germline V gene. This CDR3 is 13 amino acids long. CDR3 sequence (DNA): TGCGCCAGCAGCCCTTTGGATTGGGACGAGCAGTACTTC. Protein: CASSPLDWDEQYF.

The table lists this clonotype with a few counts. Possible read error: a much larger clone is one base away. The chain links TRBV4-1 to TRBJ1-2, with D tentatively TRBD1 (5 bases). Germline loops: CDR1 MGHRA, CDR2 YSYEKL. This CDR3 is built from 15 residues. CDR3 nucleotides: TGCGCCAGCAGCCAAGACCCACAGGTGCTCAATGGCCACACCTTC. It translates to CASSQDPQVLNGHTF.

Comments on this clonotype: With a much larger clone just one base away, this may be a read error. The CDR3 does not end in the conserved phenylalanine or tryptophan, so this is likely a read error. It is unclear where the CDR3 begins or ends on the DNA, so no DNA is shown, and the CDR3 is as TCRdb lists it. The chain recombines TRBV5-4 with TRBJ2-1; the D call TRBD1 from the table was never checked on the DNA. Termini included, the CDR3 measures 15 amino acids. Germline CDR1 and CDR2: SGHNT and YYREEE (reference sequence). The CDR3 sequence: CASSGLPHTGDEQLL.

In this sample, this clonotype turned up many times. The chain recombines TRBV6-2 or TRBV6-3 with TRBJ2-2, with 11 bases lining up with TRBD2. Germline CDR1 MNHEY, CDR2 SVGEGT. This CDR3 comprises 16 residues. The V segment lost 10 bases and the J segment 2 bases; nucleotides outside the gene matches: 9. The CDR3: CATTRGLAVNTGELFF. Here the CDR3 DNA reads TGTGCCACCACCAGGGGACTAGCGGTTAACACCGGGGAGCTGTTTTTT.

V gene TRBV19 combines with J gene TRBJ1-5; maybe TRBD1 (6 bases). CDR1 is LNHDA, CDR2 SQIVND, per germline (reference sequence). Trimming took 3 bases from V and 7 from J, leaving 13 bases between them. The CDR3 is made up of 14 amino acids. CDR3 nucleotides: TGTGCCAGTAGTATTACAGGGATGACGCAGCCCCAGCATTTT. The encoded protein is CASSITGMTQPQHF.